Listed here are 25 T cell receptor beta chains from one sample, sequenced in a study of blood T cell repertoires in COVID-19. Repertoires were generated with immunoSEQ multiplex PCR, while TCRdb's copy carries only in-frame clones and drops some. The table includes just over 300,000 clones, about 91% detected once. The specimen was PBMCs or T cells enriched from blood (not recorded which). Receptors originate from a woman in her 40s who had recovered from COVID-19.

V gene TRBV7-2 combines with J gene TRBJ2-7; 9 positions agree with TRBD2. In germline, CDR1 is SGHTA, CDR2 FQGNSA. This CDR3 comprises 15 residues. Trimming cost V 5 bases and J 4 bases; bases outside gene matches: 9. CDR3 nucleotides: TGTGCCAGCAGCGGATTCGGCGGGAGGGGGTACGAGCAGTACTTC. Encoded protein: CASSGFGGRGYEQYF.

The CDR3 bases are TGTGCCAGCAGGTATTCTGGCTACACCTTC. Translated, it gives CASRYSGYTF. The chain recombines TRBV7-3 with TRBJ1-2; D is undetermined. Trimming pared 6 bases from V and 7 bases from J, leaving 6 bases between. The CDR3 is 10 residues long. Per germline, CDR1 SGHTA and CDR2 FQGTGA.

This sequence joins TRBV29-1 and TRBJ2-3, with D possibly matching TRBD1 (5 bases). CDR1 and CDR2 (germline): SQVTM, ANQGSEA. This CDR3 contains 14 residues. The V and J ends lost 6 bases and 0 bases respectively, with 13 bases between them. CDR3 amino acids: CSVWGLLSTDTQYF. The CDR3 DNA is TGCAGCGTGTGGGGCTTACTTAGCACAGATACGCAGTATTTT.

The CDR3 loop reads CASSVTAAGYEQYF. The CDR3 DNA is TGTGCCAGTAGTGTTACGGCAGCGGGCTACGAGCAGTACTTC. The chain joins TRBV19 to TRBJ2-7; D perhaps matches TRBD2 (6 bases). Trimming cost V 5 bases and J 3 bases, with 14 bases left between them. Germline V lookup: CDR1 LNHDA, CDR2 SQIVND (reference sequence). The CDR3 totals 14 residues.

The chain has TRBV2 and TRBJ1-5; the D is unclear. The CDR3 runs to 14 residues. V was trimmed by 7 bases and J by 7 bases, leaving 17 bases between them. The germline V gene has CDR1 SNHLY and CDR2 FYNNEI. The CDR3 here is CASKSDSIGQPQHF. The CDR3 bases are TGTGCCAGCAAATCGGACTCAATTGGACAGCCCCAGCATTTT.

The CDR3 coding sequence is TGTGCCAGTAGTATCAAGGACAGGAGCCAAGAGACCCAGTACTTC. Protein product: CASSIKDRSQETQYF. The rearrangement uses TRBV19 and TRBJ2-5; 7 nucleotides match TRBD1. V was pared by 3 bases and J by 1 base, with 5 bases of the junction left unmatched. The CDR3 has 15 residues. The germline V gene encodes CDR1 LNHDA and CDR2 SQIVND (reference sequence).

This rearrangement joins TRBV25-1 to TRBJ1-2, with no clear D. Trimming stripped 1 base from V and 2 bases from J, with 11 bases between. Germline V gene lookup returns CDR1 MGHDK and CDR2 SYGVNS. The CDR3 runs to 15 residues. As DNA, the CDR3 is TGTGCCAGCAGTGAATTTGAGGGCAGAAACTATGGCTACACCTTC. This codes for CASSEFEGRNYGYTF.

The gene calls are TRBV11-2 and TRBJ2-7; D is uncertain. Germline V lookup: CDR1 SGHAT, CDR2 FQNNGV. The CDR3 extends over 15 amino acids. V was trimmed by 5 bases and J by 3 bases, leaving 17 bases between them. Here the CDR3 DNA reads TGTGCCAGCAGCAAACTCGCACGGAGAAACTACGAGCAGTACTTC. This encodes CASSKLARRNYEQYF.

This rearrangement joins TRBV30 to TRBJ2-7; no definite D call. Germline values: CDR1 GTSNPN, CDR2 SVGIG (reference sequence). The CDR3 sequence is 13 residues long. V shed 2 bases and J shed 2 bases, with 10 bases lying between them. Written as DNA, the CDR3 is TGTGCCTGGAGTTCGGCAGGTGCCTACGAGCAGTACTTC. This encodes CAWSSAGAYEQYF.

The chain recombines TRBV7-8 with TRBJ2-1, with TRBD2 matching over 16 bases. Germline CDR1 is SGHVS and CDR2 is FQNEAQ. This CDR3 has 16 residues. The V gene end was trimmed by 5 bases and the J gene end by 4 bases; junction bases not matched to a gene: 2. The CDR3 DNA reads TGTGCCAGCAGCGAGGGACTAGCGGGAGGGTACAATGAGCAGTTCTTC. Amino acids: CASSEGLAGGYNEQFF. Looking up the rest from reference TRBV7-8 and TRBJ2-1 gives the full variable domain: GAGVSQSPRYKVAKRGQDVALRCDPISGHVSLFWYQQALGQGPEFLTYFQNEAQLDKSGLPSDRFFAERPEGSVSTLKIQRTQQEDSAVYLCASSEGLAGGYNEQFFGPGTRLTVL.

The J gene is TRBJ2-2, the V gene TRBV24-1, with TRBD2 matching over 14 bases. With 4 bases clipped from V and 6 bases from J, the junction kept 6 bases outside the gene matches. Per germline, CDR1 KGHDR and CDR2 SFDVKD. The CDR3 covers 17 residues. In DNA form, the CDR3 reads TGTGCCACCAGTGAGACGGGACTAGCGGGAGTGGCCGGGGAGCTGTTTTTT. The encoded protein is CATSETGLAGVAGELFF.

This chain connects TRBV7-2 to TRBJ2-1; no definite D call. V dropped 2 bases and J dropped 1 base, with 9 bases sitting between them. Germline assignment: CDR1 SGHTA and CDR2 FQGNSA. This CDR3 has 15 amino acids. This CDR3 reads CASSLSSGSYNEQFF. The CDR3 coding sequence is TGTGCCAGCAGCTTATCTAGTGGGTCCTACAATGAGCAGTTCTTC.

The rearrangement uses TRBV7-2 and TRBJ1-4, with TRBD1 matching over 9 bases. The CDR3 is made up of 12 amino acids. CDR1 and CDR2 (germline): SGHTA, FQGNSA. Germline trimming cut 5 bases from V and 14 bases from J; bases unmatched to any gene: 6. CDR3 loop: CASSPETGGLFF. The CDR3 nucleotides are TGTGCCAGCAGCCCCGAGACAGGGGGGCTGTTTTTT.

The rearrangement joins TRBV7-3 to TRBJ2-1, with 15 bases lining up with TRBD2. Germline CDR1 is SGHTA and CDR2 is FQGTGA. V lost 5 bases to trimming and J lost 7 bases; unmatched junction nucleotides: 6. This CDR3 is 16 amino acids long. CDR3 bases: TGTGCCAGCAGCACGGGACTAGCGGGGGGCCAGAATGAGCAGTTCTTC. Residues: CASSTGLAGGQNEQFF. Full variable domain (missing parts from reference TRBV7-3 and TRBJ2-1): GAGVSQTPSNKVTEKGKYVELRCDPISGHTALYWYRQSLGQGPEFLIYFQGTGAADDSGLPNDRFFAVRPEGSVSTLKIQRTERGDSAVYLCASSTGLAGGQNEQFFGPGTRLTVL.

The chain employs TRBV5-6 and TRBJ2-7; 8 bases agree with TRBD2. In germline, CDR1 is SGHDT, CDR2 YYEEEE. The CDR3 is made up of 12 amino acids. Trimming at V came to 4 bases and at J to 5 bases, leaving 2 bases not matched to a gene. CDR3: CASSGAGDEQYF. The DNA of the CDR3 is TGTGCCAGCAGCGGAGCGGGAGACGAGCAGTACTTC. The variable domain in full, with the rest retrieved from reference TRBV5-6 and TRBJ2-7, is DAGVTQSPTHLIKTRGQQVTLRCSPKSGHDTVSWYQQALGQGPQFIFQYYEEEERQRGNFPDRFSGHQFPNYSSELNVNALLLGDSALYLCASSGAGDEQYFGPGTRLTVT.

This clone was detected a few times. The chain employs TRBV9 and TRBJ2-1; 11 bases agree with TRBD2. The CDR3 totals 16 residues. The germline gives CDR1 SGDLS, CDR2 YYNGEE. Unmatched junction bases numbered 9, after V lost 0 bases and J lost 10 bases. CDR3 DNA: TGTGCCAGCAGCGTAGGGACTAGCGGGCCCCAGGGGGAGCAGTTCTTC. It translates to CASSVGTSGPQGEQFF.

The V gene is TRBV2, the J gene TRBJ2-7, with TRBD1 as a possible D gene (5 bases). Germline V CDR1 and CDR2: SNHLY, FYNNEI. The V gene lost 7 bases and the J gene lost 5 bases, with 15 bases spanning the gap. This CDR3 comprises 13 residues. CDR3 in DNA: TGTGCCAGCAACTACCGCCAGGGCAACGAGCAGTACTTC. Residues: CASNYRQGNEQYF.

The DNA of the CDR3 is TGTGCCAGCAGGAGTTCGGGATTCGTGCCTTCCGAGCAGTACTTC. It codes for CASRSSGFVPSEQYF. The gene calls are TRBV27 and TRBJ2-7; possibly TRBD2 for D (5 bases). The CDR3 totals 15 residues. The germline V and J ends were trimmed by 6 bases and 6 bases, with 21 bases remaining between them. CDR1 and CDR2 from the germline V gene are MNHEY and SMNVEV (reference sequence).

This chain links TRBV12-3 or TRBV12-4 with TRBJ1-5; 9 nucleotides align to TRBD1. This CDR3 is 12 amino acids long. With V trimmed by 10 bases and J by 5 bases, 3 bases remained unmatched. CDR3: CATRQGDQPQHF. The CDR3 bases are TGTGCCACCCGACAGGGGGATCAGCCCCAGCATTTT.

The chain links TRBV3-1 (or the pseudogene TRBV3-2) to TRBJ2-7; TRBD2 matches at 10 bases. There are 15 residues in the CDR3. Germline values: CDR1 LGHDT, CDR2 YNNKEL (reference sequence). The ends lost 4 bases at V and 6 bases at J; junction bases unmatched: 9. In nucleotides, the CDR3 is TGTGCCAGCAGCCTCCTTACTAGCGGGGAAACCGAGCAGTACTTC. Translating gives CASSLLTSGETEQYF.

Note on this clone: Other DNA sequences in this specimen translate into the identical CDR3. The rearrangement joins TRBV18 to TRBJ2-7; 7 positions agree with TRBD2. The CDR3 has 14 residues. Trimming cost V 2 bases and J 0 bases; bases outside gene matches: 1. Germline V lookup: CDR1 KGHSH, CDR2 LQKENI. The CDR3 DNA sequence: TGTGCCAGCTCACCAGGACTAGGCTCCTACGAGCAGTACTTC. Encoded protein: CASSPGLGSYEQYF.

The rearrangement joins TRBV6-1 to TRBJ2-1; 8 nucleotides line up with TRBD2. Germline V gene sequence: CDR1 MNHNS, CDR2 SASEGT. V lost 2 bases to trimming and J lost 1 base; unmatched junction nucleotides: 1. This CDR3 spans 15 amino acids. CDR3 residues: CASSEIAGSYNEQFF. In nucleotides, the CDR3 is TGTGCCAGCAGTGAAATAGCGGGGTCCTACAATGAGCAGTTCTTC.

The gene calls are TRBV27 and TRBJ2-3, with 7 bases matching TRBD1. CDR3 length: 15 residues. Trimming removed 4 bases from V and 0 bases from J; junction bases left unmatched: 4. Germline CDR1 is MNHEY and CDR2 is SMNVEV (reference sequence). CDR3 nucleotide sequence: TGTGCCAGCAGTTCTCCGGGACAGAGCACAGATACGCAGTATTTT. This translates into CASSSPGQSTDTQYF.

The V gene is TRBV7-2, the J gene TRBJ1-5; possible D gene TRBD1, 5 bases. CDR1 is SGHTA and CDR2 is FQGNSA in the germline V gene. CDR3 length: 15 residues. V was trimmed by 1 base and J by 1 base, leaving 8 bases between them. CDR3 nucleotides: TGTGCCAGCAGCTTAGACAGACAGAGCAATCAGCCCCAGCATTTT. This gives the protein CASSLDRQSNQPQHF.

The chain is built from TRBV3-1 (or the pseudogene TRBV3-2) and TRBJ2-1; 10 nucleotides line up with TRBD2. The J segment lost 7 bases and the V segment lost 0 bases, leaving 3 bases of the junction unmatched. The CDR3 loop spans 15 amino acids. Germline lookup yields CDR1 LGHDT and CDR2 YNNKEL (reference sequence). The CDR3 protein is CASSQDSGRWNEQFF. The CDR3 bases are TGTGCCAGCAGCCAAGATAGCGGGAGGTGGAATGAGCAGTTCTTC.